The next 18 T cell receptor beta chains were all read from a single sample in a study of T cell clonotyping in hematopoietic cell transplantation. TCRdb's table, derived via immunoSEQ multiplex PCR, lists solely in-frame clones and lacks some. The top ten clones hold approximately 4% of a sample with some 14,000 clones, over 95% of them seen once. The source was peripheral blood mononuclear cells, collected 30 days after allogeneic stem cell transplant. These receptors were collected from a female patient aged 50-59 years who had an allogeneic stem cell transplant from an unrelated donor, so T cells may come from the graft donor. Some clones in this sample may be carry-over from other donors' samples.

V and J are TRBV4-1 and TRBJ2-7; D is perhaps TRBD2 (7 bases). Per germline, CDR1 MGHRA and CDR2 YSYEKL. Trimming took 1 base from V and 10 from J, leaving 17 bases between them. The CDR3 runs to 14 residues. The DNA for the CDR3 is TGCGCCAGCAGCCAAGTTGGTAGGGGGGGAAGACAGTACTTC. Its translation: CASSQVGRGGRQYF.

V gene TRBV27 combines with J gene TRBJ2-7; 11 nucleotides agree with TRBD1. Germline lookup yields CDR1 MNHEY and CDR2 SMNVEV (reference sequence). The V and J ends lost 6 bases and 3 bases, in that order; junction bases with no gene match: 7. The CDR3 contains 15 residues. CDR3 in amino acids: CASRRPGTGGYEQYF. The CDR3 nucleotides read TGTGCCAGCAGACGTCCCGGGACAGGGGGCTACGAGCAGTACTTC.

The chain is built from TRBV19 and TRBJ1-1; the match to TRBD1 covers 7 bases. Germline CDR1 is LNHDA and CDR2 is SQIVND (reference sequence). V shed 5 bases, J shed 11 bases, and the junction held 14 bases outside the gene matches. The CDR3 extends over 14 amino acids. CDR3 sequence reads: CASSVNRGRGEAFF. The CDR3 DNA reads as TGTGCCAGTAGTGTAAACAGGGGAAGGGGGGAGGCTTTCTTT.

The rearrangement links TRBV2 to TRBJ1-4; perhaps TRBD1 as D (6 bases). There are 13 residues in the CDR3. V dropped 6 bases and J dropped 8 bases, with 13 bases sitting between them. Germline V lookup: CDR1 SNHLY, CDR2 FYNNEI. The CDR3 region is CASRGDIGEKLFF. CDR3 DNA: TGTGCCAGCAGGGGGGACATCGGGGAAAAACTGTTTTTT.

V and J are TRBV29-1 and TRBJ1-5; D gene unclear. The V end was cut by 7 bases, the J end by 1 base, with 17 bases between. Germline CDR1 is SQVTM and CDR2 is ANQGSEA. The CDR3 is made up of 15 amino acids. CDR3 sequence reads: CSAVDNTRSNQPQHF. The CDR3 coding sequence is TGCAGCGCCGTAGACAACACGCGCAGCAATCAGCCCCAGCATTTT.

The chain is built from TRBV28 and TRBJ1-1; 7 nucleotides line up with TRBD1. The germline gives CDR1 MDHEN, CDR2 SYDVKM. With 10 bases clipped from V and 6 bases from J, the junction kept 8 bases outside the gene matches. The CDR3 runs to 12 residues. This CDR3 reads CAITGEVAEAFF. CDR3 nucleotide sequence: TGTGCCATAACAGGGGAGGTCGCTGAAGCTTTCTTT.

The CDR3 sequence: CAWTGGGRREQYF. Here the CDR3 DNA reads TGTGCCTGGACGGGGGGGGGCCGTAGAGAGCAGTACTTC. The chain links TRBV30 to TRBJ2-7; 8 bases fit TRBD2. Per germline, CDR1 GTSNPN and CDR2 SVGIG (reference sequence). V gave up 4 bases and J gave up 7 bases; unmatched junction bases: 9. CDR3 size: 13 residues.

This clone was seen a single time. V is TRBV30 and J is TRBJ1-4; maybe TRBD1 (5 bases). Trimming took off 2 bases at V and 1 base at J, with 8 bases between the two ends. The germline gives CDR1 GTSNPN, CDR2 SVGIG (reference sequence). The CDR3 length is 14 residues. This chain's CDR3 is CAWSLGVTNEKLFF. CDR3 coding DNA: TGTGCCTGGAGTCTGGGGGTAACTAATGAAAAACTGTTTTTT.

The V and J genes are TRBV28 and TRBJ1-1, with D uncertain. The germline gives CDR1 MDHEN, CDR2 SYDVKM. The length of the CDR3 is 11 residues. Trimming stripped 1 base from V and 11 bases from J, with 8 bases between. The CDR3 here is CASSLSVEAFF. Written as DNA, the CDR3 is TGTGCCAGCAGTTTATCCGTTGAGGCTTTCTTT.

This chain connects TRBV6-5 to TRBJ2-3, with a possible D match to TRBD2 (6 bases). CDR3 length equals 14 residues. V was pared by 8 bases and J by 3 bases, with 15 bases between. From germline, CDR1 is MNHEY and CDR2 SVGAGI. This CDR3 reads CASQRLERTDTQYF. The CDR3 DNA is TGTGCCAGCCAACGACTAGAAAGGACAGATACGCAGTATTTT.

This sequence joins TRBV5-8 and TRBJ2-5; a weak D match, TRBD2 (5 bases). The CDR3 has 11 amino acids. The germline V gene encodes CDR1 SGHTS and CDR2 YDEGEE. V was trimmed by 3 bases and J by 9 bases, leaving 9 bases between them. The CDR3 sequence: CASSSTTAQYF. CDR3 in DNA: TGTGCCAGCAGCTCGACTACCGCCCAGTACTTC.

This clone was recorded only once. The chain employs TRBV5-8 and TRBJ2-7; 9 positions match TRBD1. V gave up 0 bases and J gave up 10 bases; unmatched junction bases: 11. CDR1 and CDR2 from the germline V gene are SGHTS and YDEGEE. The CDR3 has 15 residues. This CDR3 is CASSLVGTGIPSQYF. CDR3 in DNA: TGTGCCAGCAGCTTGGTTGGGACAGGGATCCCTTCCCAGTACTTC. Looking up the rest from reference TRBV5-8 and TRBJ2-7 gives the full variable domain: EAGVTQSPTHLIKTRGQQATLRCSPISGHTSVYWYQQALGLGLQFLLWYDEGEERNRGNFPPRFSGRQFPNYSSELNVNALELEDSALYLCASSLVGTGIPSQYFGPGTRLTVT.

The DNA of the CDR3 is TGCGCCAGCAGCTTGGATTTCGCAGCCTATCAGCCCCAGCATTTT. Its translation: CASSLDFAAYQPQHF. The rearrangement links TRBV5-1 to TRBJ1-5; no reliable D call. Germline lookup yields CDR1 SGHRS and CDR2 YFSETQ. This CDR3 has 15 amino acids. Between the trimmed V and J ends, which lost 0 bases and 5 bases, there was a span of 12 bases.

The V call is TRBV2, the J call TRBJ2-3; TRBD2 aligns across 7 bases. The CDR3 covers 15 residues. After removal of 4 bases from V and 8 bases from J, the junction contained 12 bases not matched to a gene. Germline V gives CDR1 SNHLY, CDR2 FYNNEI. DNA of the CDR3: TGTGCCAGCAGTGGGGAGATGACGGGGGGAGGTACGCAGTATTTT. It is translated as CASSGEMTGGGTQYF.

The chain links TRBV29-1 to TRBJ2-3; a possible D gene is TRBD2 (6 bases). CDR3 length: 13 amino acids. Germline CDR1 is SQVTM and CDR2 is ANQGSEA. Trimming removed 6 bases at V and 1 base at J, with 11 bases between. The CDR3 is CSVAPGGTDTQYF. CDR3 coding DNA: TGCAGCGTCGCCCCGGGGGGCACAGATACGCAGTATTTT.

V is TRBV27 and J is TRBJ2-2, with TRBD1 matching 7 bases. CDR1 and CDR2 (germline): MNHEY, SMNVEV (reference sequence). The trim removed 6 bases at V and 6 bases at J, leaving 13 bases unmatched. The CDR3 runs 16 residues. CDR3 loop: CASSQNPGDSPGELFF. The CDR3 DNA reads TGTGCCAGCAGCCAGAATCCCGGGGACAGCCCCGGGGAGCTGTTTTTT.

The rearrangement links TRBV6-5 to TRBJ1-1; D gene ambiguous. From germline, CDR1 is MNHEY and CDR2 SVGAGI. The V end was cut by 0 bases, the J end by 3 bases, with 5 bases between. This CDR3 comprises 13 residues. The CDR3: CASSYSTYTEAFF. The CDR3 DNA reads as TGTGCCAGCAGTTACTCGACGTACACTGAAGCTTTCTTT.

The chain combines TRBV20-1 with TRBJ1-2; the D is unclear. Germline V gene data show CDR1 as DFQATT and CDR2 as SNEGSKA (reference sequence). This CDR3 is 11 amino acids long. The germline V and J ends were trimmed by 3 bases and 5 bases, with 7 bases remaining between them. The CDR3, as DNA: TGCAGTGCTAGTTGGGGATATGGCTACACCTTC. Its protein product is CSASWGYGYTF.